The T cell receptor beta chain described here comes from a study of blood T cell repertoires in COVID-19. Study context: Whether acute or convalescent, the COVID-19 samples came from the United States, Italy and Spain. PBMCs, B-cell-depleted T cells, or T cells were the source of the cDNA or gDNA that made up the material.

The protocol was immunoSEQ multiplex PCR, while the TCRdb copy is restricted to in-frame clones and leaves out a portion. The repertoire consists of around 480,000 clones, with roughly 90% occurring once and the leading ten covering around 0.7%. Researchers sorted participants into cohorts using their self-reported clinical history. The CDR3 spans 15 residues. From germline, CDR1 is LGHDT and CDR2 YNNKEL (reference sequence). V lost 0 bases to trimming and J lost 5 bases, with 13 bases between them. Sequenced: PBMCs or T cells enriched from blood (not recorded which). The chain has TRBV3-1 (or the pseudogene TRBV3-2) and TRBJ2-5, with D perhaps TRBD2 (6 bases). This sequence was found in a woman aged 18-29 years who had recovered from COVID-19. This chain's CDR3 is CASSQDVAAGETQYF. In DNA, the CDR3 is TGTGCCAGCAGCCAAGATGTGGCCGCGGGGGAGACCCAGTACTTC.